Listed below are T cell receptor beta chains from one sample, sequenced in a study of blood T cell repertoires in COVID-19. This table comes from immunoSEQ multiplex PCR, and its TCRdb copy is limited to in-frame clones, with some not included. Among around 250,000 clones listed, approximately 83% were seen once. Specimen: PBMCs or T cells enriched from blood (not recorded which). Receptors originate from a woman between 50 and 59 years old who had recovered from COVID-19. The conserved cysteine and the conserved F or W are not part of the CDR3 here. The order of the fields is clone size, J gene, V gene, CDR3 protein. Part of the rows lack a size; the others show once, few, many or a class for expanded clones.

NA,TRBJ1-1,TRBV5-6,ASSLARTGVEAF
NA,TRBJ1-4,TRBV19,ASSSQGYGNEKLF
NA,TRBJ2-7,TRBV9,ASSDRPGYEQY
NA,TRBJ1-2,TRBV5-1,ASRTGQGIYGYT
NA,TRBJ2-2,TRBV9,ASSALLGGSGRVTGELF
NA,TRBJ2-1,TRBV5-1,ASSLNGEGLMYNEQF
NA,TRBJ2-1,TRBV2,ASMAASGRGEQF
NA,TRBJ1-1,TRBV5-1,ASSALQGNTEAF
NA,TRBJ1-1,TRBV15,ATSRDYALTGMNTEAF
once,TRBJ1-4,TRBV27,ASSKRVILANEKLF
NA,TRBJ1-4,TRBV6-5,ASYRPYAANEKLF
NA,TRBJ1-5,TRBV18,ASSPSGDQPQH
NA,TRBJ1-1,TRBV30,ADPLTGGLNTEAF
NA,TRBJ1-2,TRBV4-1,ASSQAGTNHDYGYT
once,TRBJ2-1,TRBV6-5,ASSTGVDDEQF
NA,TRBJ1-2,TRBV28,ASSQLGLNGYT
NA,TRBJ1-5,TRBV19,ASSKGQDNQPQH
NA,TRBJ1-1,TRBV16,ASSQSKGQGEAF
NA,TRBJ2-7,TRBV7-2,ASSQRAGAYEQY
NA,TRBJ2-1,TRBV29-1,SVVSESSYNEQF
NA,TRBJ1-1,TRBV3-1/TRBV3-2,ASKGTEAF
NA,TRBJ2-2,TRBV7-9,ASRHDRVLYTGELF
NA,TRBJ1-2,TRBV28,ASSSTKGENYGYT
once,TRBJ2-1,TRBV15,ATSRTSGPYNEQF
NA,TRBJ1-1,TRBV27,ASSLLPRGLTEAF
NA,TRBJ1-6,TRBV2,ASKQEGSPLH
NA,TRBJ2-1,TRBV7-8,ASSSDLDFSYNEQF
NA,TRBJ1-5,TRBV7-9,ASSHSGYHQPQH
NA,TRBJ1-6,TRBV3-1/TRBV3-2,ASSQGQGGSPLH
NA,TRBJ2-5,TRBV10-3,AISDSGRTSGRANMRETQY
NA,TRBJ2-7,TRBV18,ASSPTSGNEFYEQY
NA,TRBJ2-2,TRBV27,ASSPPGWVTGELF
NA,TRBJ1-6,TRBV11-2,ASSLVRGQGRSPLH
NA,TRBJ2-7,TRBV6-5,ASSYKSSTYEQY
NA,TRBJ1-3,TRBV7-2,ASSLGRYSGNTIY
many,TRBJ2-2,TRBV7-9,ASSLSPGELF
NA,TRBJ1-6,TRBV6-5,ASSLTGFSPLH
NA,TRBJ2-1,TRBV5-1,ASSLGPVANEQF
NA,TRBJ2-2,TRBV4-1,ASSQDKGASTGELF
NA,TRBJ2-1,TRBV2,ASSEPGTRDEQF
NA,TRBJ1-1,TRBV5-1,ASSDLLPGNTEAF
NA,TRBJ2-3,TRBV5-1,ASSNGLGGTDTQY
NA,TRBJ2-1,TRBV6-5,ASSRRLNSYNEQF
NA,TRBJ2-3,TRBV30,AWTRLNTDTQY
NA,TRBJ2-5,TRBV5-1,ASSIQGLSGETQY
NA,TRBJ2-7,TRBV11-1,ASSPTGYEQY
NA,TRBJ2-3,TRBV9,ASSVGGLAGRGTDTQY
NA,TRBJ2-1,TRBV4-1,ASSQAAGAHEQF